This T cell receptor beta chain is from a study of cytomegalovirus exposure and HLA in healthy donors. Study findings and constraints: In presence/absence analyses, roughly uniform sequencing depth across donors was assumed. Rarity marked most TCR sequences, yet some public TCRs occurred in many donors.

The PCR was carried out with 60 Vbeta primers and 13 Jbeta primers. Measured with immunoSEQ multiplex PCR; TCRdb has only the in-frame clones, and not every one. The sample records some 150,000 clones, around 80% being singletons. About this clone itself: Its antigen remains unidentified.

There are 15 residues in the CDR3. The V gene's germline CDR1 is SQVTM and CDR2 ANQGSEA. V lost 4 bases, J lost 6 bases, and 14 bases stayed unmatched. This chain joins TRBV29-1 and TRBJ2-7, with 8 bases matching TRBD1. This sequence originates from a woman aged 45 to 65 in good health and CMV-seropositive. Sequenced sample: PBMCs. The CDR3 reads CSVGGDRGFEFEQYF. The CDR3 DNA is TGCAGCGTTGGAGGCGACAGGGGTTTTGAGTTCGAGCAGTACTTC.